The next 17 T cell receptor beta chains were all read from a single sample in a study of CD8+ T cells in alopecia areata. The treatment denotes: oral pan-JAK inhibitor, 5-10 mg twice daily. The sequencing template was cDNA reverse transcribed from extracted RNA. Libraries were prepared by immunoSEQ multiplex PCR; TCRdb keeps only in-frame clonotypes and omits some of them. The data show around 270,000 clones, with 55% to 70% seen just once and under 2% held by the top ten. Sequenced here: CD4+ T cells sorted from blood, sampled at week 24, from a patient treated with tofacitinib. Receptor source: a human donor with alopecia areata.

The chain carries TRBV6-5 and TRBJ1-2; no reliable D call. The CDR3 has 12 amino acids. V dropped 6 bases and J dropped 2 bases, with 7 bases sitting between them. The germline V gene has CDR1 MNHEY and CDR2 SVGAGI. CDR3 sequence: CASRKRNYGYTF. CDR3 sequence (DNA): TGTGCCAGCAGGAAGAGAAACTATGGCTACACCTTC.

The chain uses TRBV29-1 and TRBJ2-1; either TRBD1 or TRBD2 may fit D (5 bases each). The V and J ends lost 6 bases and 16 bases respectively, with 25 bases between them. The CDR3 contains 13 residues. CDR1 SQVTM and CDR2 ANQGSEA come from the germline V gene. The CDR3 DNA follows: TGCAGCGTGGGGACGGCTGGCCAGCCCCTCGAATTCTTC. Translation gives CSVGTAGQPLEFF.

The rearrangement uses TRBV20-1 and TRBJ2-1, with 8 bases that match TRBD2. The trim removed 4 bases at V and 14 bases at J, leaving 7 bases unmatched. The CDR3 is 11 amino acids. Germline assignment: CDR1 DFQATT and CDR2 SNEGSKA (reference sequence). CDR3 sequence reads: CSATSGGLKFF. CDR3 DNA: TGCAGTGCTACCAGCGGGGGCCTCAAGTTCTTC.

V usage is TRBV19 and J usage is TRBJ1-5, with no clear D. The CDR3 is 14 amino acids. The germline V and J ends were trimmed by 5 bases and 3 bases, with 11 bases remaining between them. Per the germline V gene, CDR1 is LNHDA and CDR2 is SQIVND (reference sequence). CDR3 sequence reads: CASSWEHYNQPQHF. The CDR3 nucleotides are TGTGCCAGTAGTTGGGAACATTACAATCAGCCCCAGCATTTT.

The chain employs TRBV14 and TRBJ2-7; D call uncertain. Germline V lookup: CDR1 SGHDN, CDR2 FVKESK. This CDR3 has 14 amino acids. V dropped 4 bases and J dropped 2 bases, with 12 bases sitting between them. The CDR3 bases are TGTGCCAGCAGCCGGACCGTTCCACCCTACGAGCAGTACTTC. Its protein is CASSRTVPPYEQYF.

The chain carries TRBV25-1 and TRBJ2-2, with TRBD1 as a possible D gene (5 bases). V shed 1 base and J shed 7 bases, with 16 bases lying between them. The CDR3 length is 16 residues. CDR1 is MGHDK and CDR2 is SYGVNS in the germline V gene. In nucleotides, the CDR3 is TGTGCCAGCAGTGAATCAGGGTGGTATAATAGCGGGGAGCTGTTTTTT. Protein product: CASSESGWYNSGELFF.

The sample holds a few counts of this clone. The rearrangement uses TRBV29-1 and TRBJ1-4, with 7 bases fitting TRBD1. CDR3 size: 12 residues. V shed 6 bases, J shed 6 bases, and the junction held 4 bases outside the gene matches. CDR1 is SQVTM and CDR2 is ANQGSEA in the germline V gene. DNA of the CDR3: TGCAGCGTCCAAGGGACAGATGAAAAACTGTTTTTT. This codes for CSVQGTDEKLFF. The whole variable domain, filled in from reference TRBV29-1 and TRBJ1-4, reads SAVISQKPSRDICQRGTSLTIQCQVDSQVTMMFWYRQQPGQSLTLIATANQGSEATYESGFVIDKFPISRPNLTFSTLTVSNMSPEDSSIYLCSVQGTDEKLFFGSGTQLSVL.

This clone was recorded a few times. V gene TRBV18 combines with J gene TRBJ2-6; unclear D gene. The CDR3 has 16 residues. The V gene lost 4 bases and the J gene lost 5 bases, with 15 bases spanning the gap. The germline gives CDR1 KGHSH, CDR2 LQKENI. DNA for the CDR3: TGTGCCAGCTCACAGACGACCGGATCGAGGGCCAACGTCCTGACTTTC. This gives the protein CASSQTTGSRANVLTF.

This chain connects TRBV28 to TRBJ1-2; D gene unclear. Germline V gene lookup returns CDR1 MDHEN and CDR2 SYDVKM. The CDR3 sequence is 13 residues long. V was cut by 4 bases and J by 5 bases, with 11 bases left in between. The CDR3 DNA follows: TGTGCCAGCAGTTCCGGGATCCTGTATGGCTACACCTTC. It specifies CASSSGILYGYTF.

The chain is built from TRBV30 and TRBJ1-1, with D uncertain. The V gene lost 1 base and the J gene lost 2 bases, with 8 bases spanning the gap. The CDR3 is 13 residues long. CDR1 is GTSNPN, CDR2 SVGIG, per germline (reference sequence). The chain's CDR3 is CAWSGQPNTEAFF. CDR3 sequence (DNA): TGTGCCTGGAGTGGGCAGCCTAACACTGAAGCTTTCTTT.

This chain links TRBV28 with TRBJ1-2, with TRBD1 matching over 7 bases. CDR1 MDHEN and CDR2 SYDVKM come from the germline V gene. The ends lost 3 bases at V and 5 bases at J; junction bases unmatched: 3. This CDR3 is built from 13 residues. CDR3 sequence: CASSFGTAYGYTF. CDR3 nucleotides: TGTGCCAGCAGTTTCGGGACAGCTTATGGCTACACCTTC.

The chain recombines TRBV2 with TRBJ1-1; D uncertain. Germline V gene sequence: CDR1 SNHLY, CDR2 FYNNEI. Trimming left V 8 bases short and J 0 bases short, with 13 bases between. The CDR3 loop spans 14 amino acids. DNA of the CDR3: TGTGCCAGCGGGCGCCAGATGTTGAACACTGAAGCTTTCTTT. The encoded protein is CASGRQMLNTEAFF.

Note on this clone: The conserved phenylalanine or tryptophan is not found at the CDR3 terminus, so this likely reflects a read error. The rearrangement links TRBV2 to TRBJ1-6, with a weak D call TRBD1 (6 bases). V gave up 3 bases and J gave up 10 bases, with 7 bases separating them. The CDR3 runs 12 residues. The germline gives CDR1 SNHLY, CDR2 FYNNEI. The CDR3 coding sequence is TGTGCCAGCAGTGACAGGGGATCACCCCTCCACCTT. It codes for CASSDRGSPLHL.

CDR3 in amino acids: CSVLRALTREQYF. The CDR3 nucleotides are TGCAGCGTTCTCAGGGCGCTGACGCGCGAGCAGTACTTC. The V and J genes are TRBV29-1 and TRBJ2-7; possible D gene TRBD1, 5 bases. V was pared by 5 bases and J by 6 bases, with 17 bases between. CDR1 and CDR2 (germline): SQVTM, ANQGSEA. This CDR3 is 13 amino acids long.

The chain uses TRBV7-2 and TRBJ2-1, with TRBD2 identical over 10 bases. The trim removed 5 bases at V and 9 bases at J, leaving 7 bases unmatched. Germline CDR1 is SGHTA and CDR2 is FQGNSA. The CDR3 has 14 residues. The CDR3 DNA follows: TGTGCCAGCAGCGGGGGACTAGCGTCAGGTGAGCAGTTCTTC. As protein: CASSGGLASGEQFF.

The chain recombines TRBV29-1 with TRBJ1-6, with 9 bases fitting TRBD1. The V gene end was trimmed by 6 bases and the J gene end by 8 bases; junction bases not matched to a gene: 5. Germline CDR1 reads SQVTM; CDR2 reads ANQGSEA. The CDR3 loop spans 13 amino acids. The CDR3 sequence is CSVQGQGDSPLHF. The CDR3 region has the DNA TGCAGCGTCCAGGGACAGGGAGATTCACCCCTCCACTTT.

This chain joins TRBV29-1 and TRBJ2-5; 8 positions match TRBD1. From germline, CDR1 is SQVTM and CDR2 ANQGSEA. Trimming took 3 bases from V and 7 from J; bases not matched to a gene: 10. The CDR3 has 14 amino acids. Here the CDR3 reads CSVDRQGTRGTQYF. In DNA, the CDR3 is TGCAGCGTTGACCGACAGGGGACTCGGGGGACCCAGTACTTC.